The clone carrying this T cell receptor beta chain was observed at least ten times. Preparation of the TCRbeta library was carried out with unique molecular identifiers. Using its own MiXCR run on the PCR reads, TCRdb lists one record per CDR3 protein. Among 190,000 or so distinct CDR3 sequences listed, approximately 7% were seen once. From germline, CDR1 is SGHVS and CDR2 FNYEAQ. V lost 4 bases, J lost 3 bases, and 9 bases stayed unmatched. The CDR3 runs 15 residues. This sample was taken from a study of T-cell reconstitution after alpha-beta-depleted transplantation in children. The chain recombines TRBV7-6 with TRBJ2-7; 7 bases are shared with TRBD1. This sequence was found in a human donor who donated a stem cell graft to a child with Wiskott-Aldrich syndrome. Sequenced material: PBMCs from the stem cell graft donor, taken from the stem cell graft. The CDR3 DNA sequence: TGTGCCAGCAGCTCGAAAAAGACAGGGAGCTACGAGCAGTACTTC. Protein: CASSSKKTGSYEQYF.